Listed here are 5 T cell receptor beta chains from one sample, sequenced in a study of cytomegalovirus exposure and HLA in healthy donors. The PCR contained 60 Vbeta and 13 Jbeta primers. Data came from immunoSEQ multiplex PCR; TCRdb stores just in-frame clones and leaves some out. The repertoire includes about 160,000 clones, about 80% of them detected once, and roughly 1.2% sits in the top ten. The sequenced material came from PBMCs. Every receptor here comes from a woman in her fifties or sixties in good health and CMV-seronegative.

The chain employs TRBV4-1 and TRBJ1-1; D remains unclear. There are 13 residues in the CDR3. Trimming removed 0 bases from V and 10 bases from J, with 12 bases in between. Germline CDR1 reads MGHRA; CDR2 reads YSYEKL. The CDR3 DNA reads as TGCGCCAGCAGCCAAGAGCTACGATCCGGAGCTTTCTTT. This sequence encodes CASSQELRSGAFF.

V gene TRBV5-1 combines with J gene TRBJ2-3; 14 bases are shared with TRBD2. Germline V gives CDR1 SGHRS, CDR2 YFSETQ. The CDR3 consists of 18 residues. Trimming took 0 bases from V and 0 from J; bases not matched to a gene: 3. Written as DNA, the CDR3 is TGCGCCAGCAGCTTGGGACTAGCGGGAGGGTCTAGCACAGATACGCAGTATTTT. This gives the protein CASSLGLAGGSSTDTQYF.

V and J are TRBV7-9 and TRBJ2-7; TRBD2 matches 13 bases. Germline V gene data show CDR1 as SEHNR and CDR2 as FQNEAQ (reference sequence). This CDR3 contains 16 residues. Trimming took 5 bases from V and 2 from J; bases not matched to a gene: 6. CDR3 loop: CASSLTSGRTTYEQYF. Written as DNA, the CDR3 is TGTGCCAGCAGCCTGACTAGCGGGAGGACCACCTACGAGCAGTACTTC.

This clone was seen only once. The V call is TRBV6-5, the J call TRBJ2-5, with 9 bases identical to TRBD2. CDR3 size: 14 residues. The V gene's germline CDR1 is MNHEY and CDR2 SVGAGI. V shed 8 bases, J shed 5 bases, and the junction held 9 bases outside the gene matches. CDR3 nucleotide sequence: TGTGCCAGCGGCCCCGGACTAGCGTCCGAGACCCAGTACTTC. This translates into CASGPGLASETQYF.

This chain links TRBV7-8 with TRBJ2-5; maybe TRBD1 (6 bases). V was clipped by 5 bases and J by 0 bases, with 16 bases between them. The germline CDR1 and CDR2 sequences are SGHVS and FQNEAQ. The CDR3 contains 16 residues. CDR3: CASSPNRVSYQETQYF. The CDR3 coding sequence is TGTGCCAGCAGCCCCAACAGGGTCTCGTACCAAGAGACCCAGTACTTC.